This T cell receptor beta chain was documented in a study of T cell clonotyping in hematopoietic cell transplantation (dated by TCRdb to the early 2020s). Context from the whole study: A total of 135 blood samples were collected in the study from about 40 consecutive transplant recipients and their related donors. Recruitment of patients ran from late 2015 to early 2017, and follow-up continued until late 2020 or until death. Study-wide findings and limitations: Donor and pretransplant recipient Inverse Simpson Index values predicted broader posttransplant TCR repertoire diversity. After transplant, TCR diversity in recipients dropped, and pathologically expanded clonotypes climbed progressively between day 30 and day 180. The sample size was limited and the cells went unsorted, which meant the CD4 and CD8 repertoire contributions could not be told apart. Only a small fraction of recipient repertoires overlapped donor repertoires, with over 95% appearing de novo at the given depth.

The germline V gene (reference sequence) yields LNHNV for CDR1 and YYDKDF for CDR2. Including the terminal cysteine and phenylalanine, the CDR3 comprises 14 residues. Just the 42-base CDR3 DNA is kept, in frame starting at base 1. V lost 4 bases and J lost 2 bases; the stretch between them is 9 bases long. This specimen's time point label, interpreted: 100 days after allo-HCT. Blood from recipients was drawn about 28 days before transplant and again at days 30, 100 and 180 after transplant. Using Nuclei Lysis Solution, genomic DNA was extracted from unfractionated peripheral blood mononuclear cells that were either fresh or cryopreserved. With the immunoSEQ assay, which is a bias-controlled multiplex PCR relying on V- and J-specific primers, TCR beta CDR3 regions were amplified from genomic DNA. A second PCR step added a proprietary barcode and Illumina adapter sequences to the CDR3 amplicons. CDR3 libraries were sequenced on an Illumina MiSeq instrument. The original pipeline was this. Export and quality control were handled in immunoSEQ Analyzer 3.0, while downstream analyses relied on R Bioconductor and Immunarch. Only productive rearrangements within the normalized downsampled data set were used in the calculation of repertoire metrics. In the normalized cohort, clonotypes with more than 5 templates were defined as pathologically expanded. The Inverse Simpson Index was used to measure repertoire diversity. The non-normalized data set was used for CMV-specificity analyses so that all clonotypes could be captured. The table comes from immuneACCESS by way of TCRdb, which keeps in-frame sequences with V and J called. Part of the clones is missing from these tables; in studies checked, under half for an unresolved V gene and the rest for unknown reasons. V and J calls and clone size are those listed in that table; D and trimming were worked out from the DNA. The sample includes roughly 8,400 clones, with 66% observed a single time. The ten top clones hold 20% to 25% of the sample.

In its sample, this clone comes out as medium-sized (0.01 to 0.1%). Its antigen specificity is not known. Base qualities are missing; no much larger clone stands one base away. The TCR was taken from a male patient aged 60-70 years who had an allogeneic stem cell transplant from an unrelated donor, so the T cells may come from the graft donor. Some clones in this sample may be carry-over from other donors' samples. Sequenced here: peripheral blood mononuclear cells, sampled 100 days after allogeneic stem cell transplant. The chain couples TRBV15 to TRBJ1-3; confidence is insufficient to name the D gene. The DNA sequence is TGTGCCACCAGCACCATTAGCACTGGAAACACCATATATTTT. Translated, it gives CATSTISTGNTIYF.